The clone carrying this T cell receptor (beta chain) was detected a few times. The target antigen is unknown. V shed 2 bases and J 3 bases; nucleotides not matched to a gene: 6. The germline gives CDR1 MGHRA, CDR2 YSYEKL. This CDR3 has 16 amino acids. Quantitative molecular-barcoded 5'-RACE generated the TCR beta libraries. TCRdb re-analysed the 5' RACE reads in MiXCR, keeping a single row per CDR3 protein. The data hold 350,000 to 450,000 distinct CDR3 sequences, with 20% to 25% observed a single time. The entry originates in a study of CD8 T cells in ankylosing spondylitis. Study conclusions and caveats: Earlier authors reported some of these motif variants in reactive arthritis synovial fluid and blood. Made up of eight or nine highly homologous variants, a TCR beta motif appeared characteristic of ankylosing spondylitis blood. CD8+ disease-linked clones were present at relatively low frequencies in blood.

Sequencing was carried out using blood, either unsorted or a sorted T cell fraction (not recorded which). The chain couples TRBV4-1 to TRBJ2-2; 7 nucleotides line up with TRBD2. This sequence was found in a male donor with ankylosing spondylitis or in good health (not recorded which). The CDR3, as DNA: TGCGCCAGCAGCCAACTCGACGGGAGGCACACCGGGGAGCTGTTTTTT. Its protein is CASSQLDGRHTGELFF.